A selection of T cell receptor beta chains follows, all from one sample in a study of patients and donors after allogeneic stem cell transplantation. TCRdb reanalysed the RT-PCR reads using MiXCR and keeps one entry per CDR3 protein. The data show roughly 230,000 distinct CDR3 sequences, with less than 15% seen just once and roughly 10% held by the top ten. Sequencing was done on a sample of blood, either unsorted or a sorted T cell fraction (not recorded which). The origin of the receptors is a human donor who was either an allogeneic HSCT recipient or a stem cell or donor lymphocyte infusion donor (not recorded which). It is not recorded whose cells these are; they may come from a transplant donor. CDR3s include the opening cysteine and the closing phenylalanine or tryptophan. A D gene is named only where the DNA matches it firmly. Where a row states a size, it is once, few, many or the class of an expanded clone; other rows omit it.

clone_size: NA
d_call: TRBD1
v_call: TRBV5-1
j_call: TRBJ1-2
cdr3_aa: CASSTRDSHGYTF
cdr3_nt: TGCGCCAGCAGCACCCGGGACAGCCATGGCTACACCTTC

clone_size: many
d_call: TRBD2
v_call: TRBV5-5
j_call: TRBJ2-5
cdr3_aa: CASSIGGGGVETQYF
cdr3_nt: TGTGCCAGCAGCATCGGAGGCGGGGGGGTCGAGACCCAGTACTTC

clone_size: NA
d_call: NA
v_call: TRBV5-1
j_call: TRBJ2-4
cdr3_aa: CASSSGVAKNIQYF
cdr3_nt: TGCGCCAGCAGCTCAGGGGTAGCCAAAAACATTCAGTACTTC

clone_size: many
d_call: TRBD1
v_call: TRBV20-1
j_call: TRBJ1-5
cdr3_aa: CSARQYTGQGRNQPQHF
cdr3_nt: TGCAGTGCTAGACAATACACCGGACAGGGACGCAATCAGCCCCAGCATTTT

clone_size: few
d_call: NA
v_call: TRBV29-1
j_call: TRBJ1-2
cdr3_aa: CGALGAAETNYGYTF
cdr3_nt: TGCGGGGCCCTTGGGGCTGCAGAGACTAACTATGGCTACACCTTC

clone_size: few
d_call: TRBD1
v_call: TRBV2
j_call: TRBJ2-7
cdr3_aa: CASSDPTTGKYEQYF
cdr3_nt: TGTGCCAGCAGTGACCCGACGACAGGGAAGTACGAGCAGTACTTC

clone_size: many
d_call: NA
v_call: TRBV5-1
j_call: TRBJ2-5
cdr3_aa: CASSLVSQETQYF
cdr3_nt: TGCGCCAGCAGCTTGGTCAGCCAAGAGACCCAGTACTTC

clone_size: few
d_call: NA
v_call: TRBV18
j_call: TRBJ1-5
cdr3_aa: CASADSLNQPQHF
cdr3_nt: TGTGCCAGCGCGGACAGTCTCAATCAGCCCCAGCATTTT

clone_size: NA
d_call: NA
v_call: TRBV30
j_call: TRBJ1-1
cdr3_aa: CACSDGNTEAFF
cdr3_nt: TGTGCCTGCTCGGACGGTAACACTGAAGCTTTCTTT

clone_size: NA
d_call: TRBD2
v_call: TRBV28
j_call: TRBJ2-1
cdr3_aa: CASSFLLAANEQFF
cdr3_nt: TGTGCCAGCAGTTTTCTACTAGCGGCGAATGAGCAGTTCTTC

clone_size: few
d_call: NA
v_call: TRBV12-3/TRBV12-4
j_call: TRBJ2-1
cdr3_aa: CASSLAPGEQFF
cdr3_nt: TGTGCCAGCAGTTTAGCCCCTGGTGAGCAGTTCTTC

clone_size: NA
d_call: NA
v_call: TRBV6-5
j_call: TRBJ1-5
cdr3_aa: CASSYLQGTNQPQHF
cdr3_nt: TGTGCCAGCAGTTACCTTCAGGGGACCAATCAGCCCCAGCATTTT

clone_size: few
d_call: NA
v_call: TRBV6-2/TRBV6-3
j_call: TRBJ1-5
cdr3_aa: CASSYSTWAVDNQPQHF
cdr3_nt: TGTGCCAGCAGTTACTCGACTTGGGCGGTTGACAATCAGCCCCAGCATTTT

clone_size: NA
d_call: NA
v_call: TRBV5-1
j_call: TRBJ1-2
cdr3_aa: CASSLDSSYGYTF
cdr3_nt: TGCGCCAGCAGCTTGGACAGCTCCTATGGCTACACCTTC

clone_size: NA
d_call: TRBD2
v_call: TRBV5-1
j_call: TRBJ2-5
cdr3_aa: CASSHGSGRGQETQYF
cdr3_nt: TGCGCCAGCAGCCACGGTAGCGGGAGAGGGCAAGAGACCCAGTACTTC

clone_size: NA
d_call: NA
v_call: TRBV12-3/TRBV12-4
j_call: TRBJ1-5
cdr3_aa: CASSFLSNQPQHF
cdr3_nt: TGTGCCAGCAGTTTTCTAAGCAATCAGCCCCAGCATTTT

clone_size: few
d_call: NA
v_call: TRBV4-3
j_call: TRBJ2-2
cdr3_aa: CASSQDRGTGELFF
cdr3_nt: TGCGCCAGCAGCCAAGACAGGGGAACCGGGGAGCTGTTTTTT

clone_size: NA
d_call: NA
v_call: TRBV5-6
j_call: TRBJ2-5
cdr3_aa: CASSPQGGGTQYF
cdr3_nt: TGTGCCAGCAGCCCACAGGGAGGTGGGACCCAGTACTTC

clone_size: few
d_call: TRBD1
v_call: TRBV10-3
j_call: TRBJ1-1
cdr3_aa: CAISGPGTGMNTEAFF
cdr3_nt: TGTGCCATCAGTGGTCCCGGGACAGGTATGAACACTGAAGCTTTCTTT

clone_size: many
d_call: NA
v_call: TRBV27
j_call: TRBJ1-2
cdr3_aa: CASSQEWNYGYTF
cdr3_nt: TGTGCCAGCAGTCAAGAGTGGAACTATGGCTACACCTTC

clone_size: few
d_call: TRBD2
v_call: TRBV20-1
j_call: TRBJ2-3
cdr3_aa: CSAPTSGGLSSPDTQYF
cdr3_nt: TGCAGTGCCCCGACTAGCGGGGGGCTATCCTCCCCAGATACGCAGTATTTT

clone_size: NA
d_call: NA
v_call: TRBV20-1
j_call: TRBJ2-7
cdr3_aa: CSARAGLSYEQYF
cdr3_nt: TGCAGTGCTAGGGCAGGACTCTCCTACGAGCAGTACTTC